A single sample gave rise to the 11 T cell receptor beta chains below, sequenced in a study of T-cell memory formation after mild COVID-19. TCRdb reprocessed the 5' RACE reads with MiXCR, giving one entry per CDR3 protein. The sample consists of 150,000 to 200,000 distinct CDR3 sequences, roughly 15% of them appearing once. The sequenced sample consisted of PBMCs or a T cell subset sorted from them (not recorded which). These receptor sequences come from an adult woman who had mild COVID-19 (a few samples of this study predate the infection). Cell type and time point are not known.

This clonotype was counted between two and nine times. V gene TRBV27 combines with J gene TRBJ1-1; no firm D call. The germline CDR1 and CDR2 sequences are MNHEY and SMNVEV (reference sequence). Between the trimmed V and J ends, which lost 3 bases and 3 bases, there was a span of 11 bases. The CDR3 has 14 residues. This CDR3 reads CASSFGPRDTEAFF. The CDR3 DNA is TGTGCCAGCAGTTTTGGGCCCCGGGACACTGAAGCTTTCTTT.

This chain joins TRBV30 and TRBJ2-1; D remains ambiguous. The CDR3 is 13 residues long. In germline, CDR1 is GTSNPN, CDR2 SVGIG (reference sequence). The V end was cut by 1 base, the J end by 4 bases, with 8 bases between. CDR3 DNA: TGTGCCTGGAGTGCTGGGGATTACAATGAGCAGTTCTTC. Translation gives CAWSAGDYNEQFF.

With regard to this clonotype: One end of the junction does not line up with germline, which may come from a read error. The rearrangement links TRBV3-1 to TRBJ2-5; 8 nucleotides match TRBD1. CDR3 length: 16 amino acids. Germline CDR1 is LGHDT and CDR2 is YNNKEL (reference sequence). The CDR3 loop is CASSHNIDRGSETQYF. For the CDR3, the DNA is TGTGCCAGCAGCCACAACATAGACAGGGGTTCGGAGACACAGTACTTC.

The chain carries TRBV3-1 and TRBJ1-5; TRBD1 is a possible D gene (6 bases). The germline CDR1 and CDR2 sequences are LGHDT and YNNKEL (reference sequence). The germline V and J ends were trimmed by 1 base and 4 bases, with 23 bases remaining between them. This CDR3 contains 19 residues. The CDR3 loop is CASSQGVPRMTGKNQPQHF. In nucleotides, the CDR3 is TGTGCCAGCAGCCAAGGGGTACCGCGGATGACAGGCAAGAATCAGCCCCAGCATTTT.

Details on this clonotype: Just one base apart from a much larger clone, this may be a read error. This chain links TRBV29-1 with TRBJ2-1; D call uncertain. This CDR3 region has 12 residues. Germline lookup yields CDR1 SQVTM and CDR2 ANQGSEA. The CDR3 nucleotides read TGCATCGTTAGAGGACGGAACAATGAGCAGTTCTTC. It specifies CIVRGRNNEQFF.

This clonotype showed up just a few times. The CDR3 reads CASSQGTRGGYEQYF. In nucleotides, the CDR3 is TGCGCCAGCAGCCAAGGGACTAGGGGAGGCTACGAGCAGTACTTC. V usage is TRBV4-3 and J usage is TRBJ2-7; 7 bases map to TRBD2. The CDR3 has 15 amino acids. Germline trimming cut 1 base from V and 3 bases from J; bases unmatched to any gene: 6. Germline CDR1 is LGHNA and CDR2 is YSLEER.

This clonotype appeared a few times. V gene TRBV28 combines with J gene TRBJ2-3, with TRBD2 matching 9 bases. The CDR3 spans 15 residues. The germline V gene encodes CDR1 MDHEN and CDR2 SYDVKM. Trimming at V came to 6 bases and at J to 4 bases, leaving 8 bases not matched to a gene. CDR3: CASSRGGRAPDTQYF. CDR3 DNA: TGTGCCAGCAGCAGGGGCGGGAGGGCCCCAGATACGCAGTATTTT.

This clonotype showed up just a few times. The chain is built from TRBV15 and TRBJ1-1; D might be TRBD1 (5 bases). The CDR3 has 16 residues. Germline CDR1 is LNHNV and CDR2 is YYDKDF (reference sequence). Trimming pared 3 bases from V and 5 bases from J, leaving 19 bases between. The CDR3 DNA reads TGTGCCACCAGCAGGGGGGTAAATCCCCTCACTACTGAAGCTTTCTTT. Translation: CATSRGVNPLTTEAFF.

The J gene is TRBJ2-1, the V gene TRBV6-4; 7 bases are a match to TRBD2. Germline V gene data show CDR1 as MRHNA and CDR2 as SNTAGT. V trimming: 0 bases; J trimming: 4 bases; junction bases outside the gene matches: 3. CDR3 size: 15 residues. The CDR3 nucleotides are TGTGCCAGCAGTGACTCGGCTAGCGGATACAATGAGCAGTTCTTC. Translation: CASSDSASGYNEQFF.

This clonotype was seen ten or more times. The J gene is TRBJ2-3, the V gene TRBV7-7; 7 bases map to TRBD2. Germline V gene lookup returns CDR1 SSHAT and CDR2 FNYEAQ (reference sequence). V gave up 5 bases and J gave up 3 bases; unmatched junction bases: 8. The CDR3 length is 15 residues. This chain's CDR3 is CASSPLAARTDTQYF. The DNA for the CDR3 is TGTGCCAGCAGCCCCCTAGCGGCACGGACAGATACGCAGTATTTT.

This clonotype was observed a handful of times. Here the CDR3 DNA reads TGTGCCAGCAGCTTAGTTCCGGGGGCCCAAACTTACAATGAGCAGTTCTTC. It is translated as CASSLVPGAQTYNEQFF. The chain carries TRBV7-2 and TRBJ2-1, with D perhaps matching TRBD1 or TRBD2 (6 bases each). This CDR3 contains 17 residues. V lost 1 base and J 4 bases, leaving 17 bases between the germline ends. Germline CDR1 reads SGHTA; CDR2 reads FQGNSA.